This T cell receptor (beta chain) came from a study of monozygotic twins with inflammatory bowel disease. Nested amplification of TCRalpha and TCRbeta cDNA involved two PCRs of 16 and 9 cycles. TCRdb re-called the 5' RACE reads, yielding one record per CDR3 amino acid sequence without DNA. The sample has 300,000 to 350,000 distinct CDR3 sequences. Worth noting for this clonotype: The antigen remains undetermined.

Notes on the study in general: Especially with disease activity, IBD patients had fewer clonotypes in common with others than healthy twins did. The inverse Simpson measure of TCRbeta diversity was lower in IBD patients than in healthy co-twins.

Collection of a 2.5 ml blood sample took place per donor. The CDR3 is 13 residues long. Germline-derived CDR1 and CDR2 are SEHNR and FQNEAQ (reference sequence). Sequencing was done on a sample of blood. The chain recombines TRBV7-9 with TRBJ2-5; TCRdb designates TRBD1, a call that cannot be tested without DNA. The sequence derives from a human donor with ulcerative colitis or Crohn's disease, or a healthy co-twin of an affected twin (not recorded which). The CDR3 is CASSTGGVETQYF. Full variable domain (remainder filled in from reference TRBV7-9 and TRBJ2-5): DTGVSQNPRHKITKRGQNVTFRCDPISEHNRLYWYRQTLGQGPEFLTYFQNEAQLEKSRLLSDRFSAERPKGSFSTLEIQRTEQGDSAMYLCASSTGGVETQYFGPGTRLLVL.